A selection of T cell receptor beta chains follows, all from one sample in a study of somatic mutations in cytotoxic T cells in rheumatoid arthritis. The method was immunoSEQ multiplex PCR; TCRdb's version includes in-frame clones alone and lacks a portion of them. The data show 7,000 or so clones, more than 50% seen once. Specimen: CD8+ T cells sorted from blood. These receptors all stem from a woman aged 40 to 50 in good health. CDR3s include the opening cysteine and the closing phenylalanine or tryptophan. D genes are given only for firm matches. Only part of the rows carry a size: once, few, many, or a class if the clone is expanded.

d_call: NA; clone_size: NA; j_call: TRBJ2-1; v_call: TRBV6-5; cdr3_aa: CASRPMWEFWNEQFF; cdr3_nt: TGTGCCAGCAGGCCTATGTGGGAGTTTTGGAATGAGCAGTTCTTC
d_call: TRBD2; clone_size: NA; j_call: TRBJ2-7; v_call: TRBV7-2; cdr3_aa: CASSYSSGREIFYEQYF; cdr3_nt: TGTGCCAGCAGCTACTCCTCAGGGCGGGAGATTTTTTACGAGCAGTACTTC
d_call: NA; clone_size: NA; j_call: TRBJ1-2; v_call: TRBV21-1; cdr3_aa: CASSKSSGFYGYTF; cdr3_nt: TGTGCCAGCAGCAAATCCTCAGGGTTCTATGGCTACACCTTC
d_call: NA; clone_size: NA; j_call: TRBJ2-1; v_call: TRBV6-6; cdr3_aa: CASSYLRLNEQFF; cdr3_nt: TGTGCCAGCAGTTACCTTCGTCTCAATGAGCAGTTCTTC
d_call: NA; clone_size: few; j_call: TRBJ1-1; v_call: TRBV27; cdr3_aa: CASSLGGFTEAFF; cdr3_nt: TGTGCCAGCAGTTTAGGGGGTTTCACTGAAGCTTTCTTT
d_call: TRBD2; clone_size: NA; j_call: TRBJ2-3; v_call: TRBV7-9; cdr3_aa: CASSSAIQTSGDTQYF; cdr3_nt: TGTGCCAGCAGCTCCGCCATTCAGACTAGCGGAGATACGCAGTATTTT
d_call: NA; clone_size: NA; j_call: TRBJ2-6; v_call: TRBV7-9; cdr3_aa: CASQGHGPGPLTF; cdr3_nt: TGTGCCAGCCAAGGGCATGGGCCAGGTCCCCTGACTTTC
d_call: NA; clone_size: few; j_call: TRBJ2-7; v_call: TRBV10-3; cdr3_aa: CAISESTGSEQYF; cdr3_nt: TGTGCCATCAGTGAGTCGACGGGTTCCGAGCAGTACTTC
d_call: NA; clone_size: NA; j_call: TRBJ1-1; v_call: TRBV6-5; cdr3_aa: CASRISGTLEEAFF; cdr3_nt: TGTGCCAGCAGAATTTCCGGGACGCTGGAGGAAGCTTTCTTT
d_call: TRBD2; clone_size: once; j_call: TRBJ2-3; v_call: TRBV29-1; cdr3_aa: CSVEGVTSGRATDTQYF; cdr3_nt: TGCAGCGTTGAAGGAGTCACTAGCGGGAGGGCCACAGATACGCAGTATTTT